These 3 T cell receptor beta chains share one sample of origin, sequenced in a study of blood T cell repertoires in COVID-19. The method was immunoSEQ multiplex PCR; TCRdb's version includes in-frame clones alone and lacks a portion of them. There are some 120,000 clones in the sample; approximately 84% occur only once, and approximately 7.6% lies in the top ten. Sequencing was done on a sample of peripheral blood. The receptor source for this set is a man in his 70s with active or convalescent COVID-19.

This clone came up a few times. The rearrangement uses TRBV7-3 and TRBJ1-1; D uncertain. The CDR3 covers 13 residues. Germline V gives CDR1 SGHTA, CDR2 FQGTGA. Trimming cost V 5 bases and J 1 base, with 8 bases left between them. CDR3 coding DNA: TGTGCCAGCAGCCCCTCCCCGAACACTGAAGCTTTCTTT. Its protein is CASSPSPNTEAFF.

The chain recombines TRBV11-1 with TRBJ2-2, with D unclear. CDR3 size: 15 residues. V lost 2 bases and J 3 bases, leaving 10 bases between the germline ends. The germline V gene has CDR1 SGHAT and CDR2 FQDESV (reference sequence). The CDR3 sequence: CASSLRRIDTGELFF. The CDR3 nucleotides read TGTGCCAGCAGCTTACGGAGAATCGACACCGGGGAGCTGTTTTTT.

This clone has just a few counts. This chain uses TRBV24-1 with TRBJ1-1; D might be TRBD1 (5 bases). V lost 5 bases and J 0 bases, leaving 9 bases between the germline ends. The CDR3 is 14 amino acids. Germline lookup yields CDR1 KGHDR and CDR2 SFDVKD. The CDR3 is CATSVGGMNTEAFF. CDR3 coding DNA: TGTGCCACCAGTGTGGGGGGAATGAACACTGAAGCTTTCTTT.